This T cell receptor beta chain originates from a study of OX40 agonist ivuxolimab in advanced cancers. J gave up 11 bases and V 8 bases, and 20 bases lay outside the gene matches. Germline assignment: CDR1 SNHLY and CDR2 FYNNEI. The CDR3 is 16 residues long. Libraries were prepared by immunoSEQ multiplex PCR; TCRdb keeps only in-frame clonotypes and omits some of them. The sample lists some 30,000 clones; about 87% were seen once. This clonotype was obtained from an adult with an advanced solid tumor such as melanoma, head and neck, liver or kidney cancer. The sequencing used CD4+ or CD8+ T cells sorted from blood, collected in a trial of the OX40 agonist ivuxolimab. The chain employs TRBV2 and TRBJ2-3; TRBD2 agrees at 9 bases. The CDR3 loop reads CASLTGRGGNFPLQYF. CDR3 DNA: TGTGCCAGCCTGACAGGGCGGGGGGGCAATTTCCCATTGCAGTATTTT.